This T cell receptor beta chain was recovered during a study of T-cell reconstitution after alpha-beta-depleted transplantation in children. Study-level findings and limits: Recipient T cells and thymic progenitors that survived gave rise to the high TCRbeta diversity observed at day 60 in some patients. Reportedly, only several hundred clones from non-depleted graft cells drove alpha-beta T-cell counts at about two months.

This clonotype occurred many times. Its antigen is not known. Germline CDR1 and CDR2: SGHTA and FQGNSA. The CDR3 runs to 15 residues. The V segment lost 5 bases and the J segment 6 bases; nucleotides outside the gene matches: 12. Unique molecular identifiers were incorporated when the TCRbeta library was constructed. TCRdb used MiXCR to reprocess the PCR reads, holding one entry per CDR3 protein. The table has 450,000 to 550,000 distinct CDR3 sequences, 11% seen once. The receptor was derived from a female patient aged 2 to 10 who had a stem cell transplant for aplastic anemia, so the T cells may come from the graft donor. The source material was PBMCs, mostly from graft donor cells, sampled 180 days after TCRalphabeta/CD19-depleted stem cell transplant. The chain recombines TRBV7-2 with TRBJ1-1; 7 nucleotides align to TRBD1. CDR3 in amino acids: CASSPTAGGMAEAFF. The CDR3 DNA is TGTGCCAGCAGCCCCACCGCAGGGGGGATGGCTGAAGCTTTCTTT.